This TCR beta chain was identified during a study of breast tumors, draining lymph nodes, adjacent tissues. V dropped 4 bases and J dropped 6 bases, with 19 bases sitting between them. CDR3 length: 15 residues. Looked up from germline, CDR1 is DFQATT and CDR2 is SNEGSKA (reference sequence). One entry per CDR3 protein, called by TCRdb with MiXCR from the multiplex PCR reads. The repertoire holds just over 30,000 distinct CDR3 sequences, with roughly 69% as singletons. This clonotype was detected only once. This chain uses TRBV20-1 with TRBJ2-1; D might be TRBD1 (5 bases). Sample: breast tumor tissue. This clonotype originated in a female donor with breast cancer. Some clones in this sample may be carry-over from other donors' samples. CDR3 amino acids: CSANNDTGSSNEQFF. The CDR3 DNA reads TGCAGTGCTAATAACGATACAGGTTCATCCAATGAGCAGTTCTTC.